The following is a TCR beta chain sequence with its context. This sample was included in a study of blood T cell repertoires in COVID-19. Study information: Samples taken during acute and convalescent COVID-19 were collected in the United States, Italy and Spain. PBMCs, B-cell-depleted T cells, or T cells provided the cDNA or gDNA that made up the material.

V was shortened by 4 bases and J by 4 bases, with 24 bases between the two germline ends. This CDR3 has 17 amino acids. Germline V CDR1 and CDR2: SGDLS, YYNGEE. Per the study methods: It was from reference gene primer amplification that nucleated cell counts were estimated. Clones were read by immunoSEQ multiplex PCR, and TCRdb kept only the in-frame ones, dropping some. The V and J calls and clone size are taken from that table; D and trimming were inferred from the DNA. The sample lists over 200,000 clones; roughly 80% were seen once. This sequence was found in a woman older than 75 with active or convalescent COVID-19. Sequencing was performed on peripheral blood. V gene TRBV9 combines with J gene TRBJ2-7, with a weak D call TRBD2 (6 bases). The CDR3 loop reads CASSRTGTWARGYEQYF. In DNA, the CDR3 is TGTGCCAGCAGCCGTACCGGGACTTGGGCGAGGGGTTACGAGCAGTACTTC.